A few counts support the clone carrying this TCR beta chain. Its cognate antigen is unknown. The read ends 3 residues early relative to the CDR3; the germline J gene fills the gap. Some clones are missing from TCRdb's copy, which holds only in-frame ones; the method was immunoSEQ multiplex PCR. Listed for the sample are some 16,000 clones, none seen a single time. This CDR3 has 17 residues. Germline-derived CDR1 and CDR2 are GTSNPN and SVGIG (reference sequence). Trimming removed 2 bases at V and 2 bases at J, with 21 bases between. This record comes from a study of T cell clonality in common variable immunodeficiency. Overall study findings and caveats: Fewer deletions and N-nucleotide insertions were reportedly seen in common variable immunodeficiency TCR beta sequences. CVID patient heterogeneity limited repertoire-clinical complication correlations.

The CVID group had around 15 females and 29 males, mean age 40. The chain uses TRBV30 and TRBJ1-2; D perhaps matches TRBD1 (6 bases). The material sequenced was peripheral blood mononuclear cells. The TCR sequence derives from a human donor with common variable immunodeficiency. The DNA read from the CDR3 is TGTGCCTGGAGTCCTTACTCCGGACAGACGAGAAACTATGGC. This translates into CAWSPYSGQTRNYG. The full-length CDR3 reads as CAWSPYSGQTRNYGYTF. The full variable domain, completed using reference TRBV30 and TRBJ1-2, is SQTIHQWPATLVQPVGSPLSLECTVEGTSNPNLYWYRQAAGRGLQLLFYSVGIGQISSEVPQNLSASRPQDRQFILSSKKLLLSDSGFYLCAWSPYSGQTRNYGYTFGSGTRLTVV.